This T cell receptor beta chain was identified in a study of T cells after yellow fever vaccination. TCRdb reprocessed the 5' RACE reads via MiXCR and lists one record per CDR3 protein. The table lists about 25,000 distinct CDR3 sequences, less than 3.5% of them singletons. This clonotype was counted at least ten times. The CDR3 consists of 14 residues. Germline CDR1 SGHTA, CDR2 FQGNSA. V lost 2 bases to trimming and J lost 6 bases, with 12 bases between them. The chain uses TRBV7-2 and TRBJ2-3; D could derive from TRBD1 or TRBD2 (5 bases each). The sample was PBMCs, either bulk or a sorted T-cell subset (CD4+, CD8+, memory, or dextramer-sorted; not recorded which), taken around 45 days after the first yellow fever vaccination. The sequence came from a man between 18 and 29 years old who received the YFV17D yellow fever vaccine. Written as DNA, the CDR3 is TGTGCCAGCAGCTTATCCGAGGGACGGGATACGCAGTATTTT. Residues: CASSLSEGRDTQYF.